The next 16 T cell receptor beta chains were all read from a single sample in a study of PD-1 blockade in mismatch repair-deficient tumors. The antigens these receptors bind are not known. Indicated time point: 10-day in vitro stimulation with candidate neoantigen peptide 4. Only in-frame clones appear in the TCRdb table, and some are missing; sequencing was by immunoSEQ multiplex PCR. The table has 13,000 to 15,000 clones, 84% seen once. Specimen: cells cultured in vitro, collected from a patient treated with pembrolizumab. The receptors shown here come from an adult with mismatch repair-deficient cancer.

V is TRBV27 and J is TRBJ2-7, with D tentatively TRBD2 (6 bases). The CDR3 spans 13 residues. V lost 10 bases and J lost 3, with 16 bases in between. Germline assignment: CDR1 MNHEY and CDR2 SMNVEV (reference sequence). The CDR3 bases are TGTGCCACCCGGAGGGCAGGGAGCTACGAGCAGTACTTC. Protein: CATRRAGSYEQYF.

A few counts support this clone. The chain uses TRBV30 and TRBJ2-3, with 10 nucleotides matching TRBD2. V gave up 0 bases and J gave up 5 bases; unmatched junction bases: 17. This CDR3 comprises 19 residues. CDR1 and CDR2 (germline): GTSNPN, SVGIG (reference sequence). CDR3: CAWSVLTRGKAGGGDTQYF. CDR3 sequence (DNA): TGTGCCTGGAGTGTGCTCACCAGGGGGAAAGCGGGAGGGGGAGATACGCAGTATTTT.

The J gene is TRBJ2-2, the V gene TRBV9; 8 bases are a match to TRBD1. V dropped 5 bases and J dropped 7; count of bases not matched to a gene: 13. Germline V gene sequence: CDR1 SGDLS, CDR2 YYNGEE. This CDR3 region has 16 residues. CDR3 residues: CASRPGAGGRIGELFF. The CDR3 coding sequence is TGTGCCAGCAGGCCAGGGGCAGGGGGCAGAATCGGGGAGCTGTTTTTT.

The chain carries TRBV7-8 and TRBJ2-3, with 9 bases that match TRBD2. V shed 5 bases, J shed 9 bases, and the junction held 9 bases outside the gene matches. The CDR3 is made up of 14 amino acids. CDR1 is SGHVS, CDR2 FQNEAQ, per germline. The CDR3 nucleotides are TGTGCCAGCAGCCCTGGAGTAGCGGGGGTGACGCAGTATTTT. Its protein is CASSPGVAGVTQYF.

The chain is built from TRBV28 and TRBJ1-5; D is undetermined. Trimming stripped 6 bases from V and 0 bases from J, with 21 bases between. The CDR3 extends over 18 amino acids. Germline loops: CDR1 MDHEN, CDR2 SYDVKM. DNA for the CDR3: TGTGCCAGCAGCCAAGGGAGGACCGCGGCGTATAGCAATCAGCCCCAGCATTTT. It codes for CASSQGRTAAYSNQPQHF.

The V gene is TRBV11-2, the J gene TRBJ2-1; a weak D match, TRBD1 (6 bases). The V end was cut by 0 bases, the J end by 6 bases, with 12 bases between. The CDR3 sequence is 15 residues long. The germline V gene encodes CDR1 SGHAT and CDR2 FQNNGV. The CDR3 reads CASSLDHRAGNEQFF. DNA for the CDR3: TGTGCCAGCAGCTTAGATCACAGGGCCGGCAATGAGCAGTTCTTC.

The chain is built from TRBV19 and TRBJ1-2; 9 bases match TRBD1. The length of the CDR3 is 14 residues. J lost 6 bases, V lost 5 bases, and 7 bases had no gene match. Germline loops: CDR1 LNHDA, CDR2 SQIVND (reference sequence). The CDR3 protein is CASSSPDRGHGYTF. CDR3 DNA: TGTGCCAGTAGTTCCCCGGACAGGGGTCATGGCTACACCTTC.

This chain connects TRBV5-1 to TRBJ2-5; no reliable D call. Trimming removed 4 bases from V and 5 bases from J, with 6 bases in between. The CDR3 loop spans 11 amino acids. Germline V gene sequence: CDR1 SGHRS, CDR2 YFSETQ. The CDR3 DNA sequence: TGCGCCAGCAGCCTCAGTGAGACCCAGTACTTC. Translated: CASSLSETQYF.

The CDR3 loop reads CASSLLGELFF. The CDR3 DNA is TGTGCCAGCAGCTTGCTAGGGGAGCTGTTTTTT. The V gene is TRBV27, the J gene TRBJ2-2; D is unclear. Trimming left V 6 bases short and J 8 bases short, with 7 bases between. CDR1 is MNHEY, CDR2 SMNVEV, per germline (reference sequence). The CDR3 is made up of 11 amino acids.

This clone was seen just once. The V call is TRBV2, the J call TRBJ2-5; TRBD2 agrees at 8 bases. The CDR3 runs 12 residues. Trimming removed 8 bases from V and 10 bases from J; junction bases left unmatched: 9. Germline CDR1 reads SNHLY; CDR2 reads FYNNEI. This CDR3 reads CASEGLGGDQYF. DNA for the CDR3: TGTGCCAGCGAGGGACTAGGGGGGGACCAGTACTTC. Based on the CDR3 plus reference TRBV2 and TRBJ2-5, the full variable domain is EPEVTQTPSHQVTQMGQEVILRCVPISNHLYFYWYRQILGQKVEFLVSFYNNEISEKSEIFDDQFSVERPDGSNFTLKIRSTKLEDSAMYFCASEGLGGDQYFGPGTRLLVL.

The chain uses TRBV9 and TRBJ2-7, with 7 bases lining up with TRBD2. V lost 0 bases and J lost 3; bases outside the gene matches: 3. The CDR3 has 14 residues. CDR1 and CDR2 from the germline V gene are SGDLS and YYNGEE. CDR3 DNA: TGTGCCAGCAGCGTAGGTTCTAGCGGCTACGAGCAGTACTTC. Amino acids: CASSVGSSGYEQYF.

The rearrangement links TRBV28 to TRBJ2-3; D is unresolved. V lost 3 bases to trimming and J lost 4 bases, with 5 bases between them. CDR1 and CDR2 (germline): MDHEN, SYDVKM. The CDR3 extends over 12 amino acids. CDR3 sequence (DNA): TGTGCCAGCAGTTTTGTCTCAGATACGCAGTATTTT. Protein product: CASSFVSDTQYF.

This chain uses TRBV6-5 with TRBJ1-4; D gene unclear. The germline V gene has CDR1 MNHEY and CDR2 SVGAGI. This CDR3 spans 15 amino acids. V was pared by 6 bases and J by 8 bases, with 19 bases between. DNA for the CDR3: TGTGCCAGCAGGTCCCGCCGTGAGGGTAGCGAAAAACTGTTTTTT. Translating gives CASRSRREGSEKLFF.

This clone was counted a few times. The DNA for the CDR3 is TGTGCCAGTCGGCCCCCCAGCGGCGCATACAATGAGCAGTTCTTC. It encodes CASRPPSGAYNEQFF. The chain has TRBV19 and TRBJ2-1, with D possibly matching TRBD2 (5 bases). Trimming removed 8 bases at V and 4 bases at J, with 18 bases between. Germline V gives CDR1 LNHDA, CDR2 SQIVND (reference sequence). The CDR3 totals 15 residues.

CDR3 DNA sequence: TGTGCCAGCAGCTTGTTTAGCGCAAGCACAGATACGCAGTATTTT. It translates to CASSLFSASTDTQYF. This chain uses TRBV7-3 with TRBJ2-3; D might be TRBD2 (5 bases). In germline, CDR1 is SGHTA, CDR2 FQGTGA. V was shortened by 3 bases and J by 0 bases, with 10 bases between the two germline ends. This CDR3 has 15 residues.

This chain connects TRBV5-1 to TRBJ2-3; 14 positions agree with TRBD2. Germline V gives CDR1 SGHRS, CDR2 YFSETQ. Losses at the gene ends were 4 bases for V and 4 bases for J; bases not matched to a gene: 14. The CDR3 spans 19 residues. CDR3 amino acids: CASSVRPGTSGRSADTQYF. The CDR3 DNA follows: TGCGCCAGCAGCGTCAGACCCGGGACTAGCGGGAGAAGTGCAGATACGCAGTATTTT.